This TCR beta chain came from a study of CD8 T cells in ankylosing spondylitis. Study-wide points: It was reported that disease-linked clones were significantly enriched in matched ankylosing spondylitis synovial fluid. There was a TCR beta motif, made of several highly homologous variants, that appeared characteristic of ankylosing spondylitis blood.

A note on this clonotype: Its antigen is not identified. One junction end disagrees with the germline gene, perhaps due to a read error.

The CDR3 consists of 12 residues. Researchers built TCR beta libraries using quantitative 5'-RACE with molecular barcodes. TCRdb called the 5' RACE reads again in MiXCR, with one record for every CDR3 protein. The table has 700,000 or so distinct CDR3 sequences, roughly 19% seen once; the top ten hold under 20%. The clonotype was recovered from a male donor with ankylosing spondylitis. V and J are TRBV12-3 or TRBV12-4 and TRBJ1-1, with D unresolved. The sample consisted of blood, either unsorted or a sorted T cell fraction (not recorded which). The CDR3 DNA is TGTGCCAGCAGTTTAGGTCCCAGCGCCACGATCTTT. This translates into CASSLGPSATIF.